These 4 T cell receptor beta chains were all obtained from the same sample, sequenced in a study of T cells in Graves' hyperthyroidism and ophthalmopathy. From RNA transcripts, TCR beta CDR3 regions were amplified. HTBI primers were used for first-round RT-PCR of the TCR CDR3. TCRdb re-called the multiplex PCR reads with MiXCR, one entry per CDR3 protein. Here the sample spans approximately 600,000 distinct CDR3 sequences, approximately 13% being singletons. Sequenced: blood. The receptor set was obtained from a woman aged 25 to 39 with Graves' hyperthyroidism that later progressed to Graves' ophthalmopathy.

This clonotype was picked up many times. This sequence joins TRBV24-1 and TRBJ1-1; no clear D. Germline CDR1 and CDR2: KGHDR and SFDVKD. The CDR3 runs 14 residues. V gave up 3 bases and J gave up 0 bases, with 7 bases separating them. The chain's CDR3 is CATSDSDMNTEAFF. The CDR3 DNA is TGTGCCACCAGTGATAGTGACATGAACACTGAAGCTTTCTTT.

This clonotype was seen repeatedly, ten times or more. This sequence joins TRBV7-8 and TRBJ2-1, with D perhaps being TRBD1 or TRBD2 (5 bases each). CDR1 SGHVS and CDR2 FQNEAQ come from the germline V gene. With 1 base removed from V and 0 bases from J, the gap between germline ends came to 7 bases. The CDR3 consists of 15 residues. CDR3 in amino acids: CASSLVGGSYNEQFF. DNA for the CDR3: TGTGCCAGCAGCTTAGTTGGGGGCTCCTACAATGAGCAGTTCTTC.

Ten or more counts support this clonotype. The rearrangement links TRBV3-1 to TRBJ2-7; the match to TRBD2 covers 10 bases. CDR3 length: 14 amino acids. Germline V lookup: CDR1 LGHDT, CDR2 YNNKEL (reference sequence). The trim removed 4 bases at V and 3 bases at J, leaving 3 bases unmatched. The chain's CDR3 is CASSPTSGNYEQYF. CDR3 DNA: TGTGCCAGCAGCCCTACTAGCGGGAACTACGAGCAGTACTTC.

The sample holds many counts of this clonotype. The V and J genes are TRBV7-9 and TRBJ2-5, with D perhaps TRBD2 (5 bases). Germline lookup yields CDR1 SEHNR and CDR2 FQNEAQ (reference sequence). CDR3 length: 13 residues. The V end lost 7 bases, the J end lost 3 bases, and 12 bases lay between the germline ends. CDR3 region: CASTPRGEETQYF. CDR3 DNA sequence: TGTGCCAGCACCCCCCGGGGTGAAGAGACCCAGTACTTC.